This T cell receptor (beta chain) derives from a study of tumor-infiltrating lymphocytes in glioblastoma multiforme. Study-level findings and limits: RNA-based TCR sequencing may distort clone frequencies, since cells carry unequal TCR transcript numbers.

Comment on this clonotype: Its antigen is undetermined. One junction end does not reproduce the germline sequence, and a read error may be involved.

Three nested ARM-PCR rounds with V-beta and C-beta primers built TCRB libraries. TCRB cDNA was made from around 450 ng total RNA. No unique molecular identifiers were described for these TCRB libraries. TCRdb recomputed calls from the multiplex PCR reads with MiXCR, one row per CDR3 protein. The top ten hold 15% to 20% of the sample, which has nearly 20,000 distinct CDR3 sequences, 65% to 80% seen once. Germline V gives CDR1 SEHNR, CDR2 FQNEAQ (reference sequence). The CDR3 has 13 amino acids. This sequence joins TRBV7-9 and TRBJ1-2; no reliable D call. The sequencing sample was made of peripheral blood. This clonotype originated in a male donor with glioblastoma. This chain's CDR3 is CGSNLEGPYGYTF. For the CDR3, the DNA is TGTGGCAGCAACTTAGAAGGGCCCTATGGCTACACCTTC.